The rows below give T cell receptor beta chains drawn from one sample of a study of blood T cell repertoires in COVID-19. Only in-frame clones appear in the TCRdb table, and some are missing; sequencing was by immunoSEQ multiplex PCR. The sample has some 230,000 clones, about 80% seen once. Sequenced input: peripheral blood. The receptors come from a woman aged 60-75 years with acute or convalescent COVID-19. Each CDR3 is given with its conserved first and last residue. The D gene is left open where the match is weak. Clone size is stated in some rows and not others, as once, few, many or a class when expanded.

d_gene,v_gene,j_gene,abundance,CDR3aa,CDR3nt
.,TRBV25-1,TRBJ1-5,.,CASSASFSNQPQHF,TGTGCCAGCAGTGCCTCCTTTAGCAATCAGCCCCAGCATTTT
.,TRBV30,TRBJ1-6,.,CAWRITGYNSPLHF,TGTGCCTGGAGAATTACAGGGTATAATTCACCCCTCCACTTT
TRBD1,TRBV6-5,TRBJ1-2,.,CASSVGQGYGYTF,TGTGCCAGCAGCGTGGGACAGGGCTATGGCTACACCTTC
TRBD1,TRBV4-2,TRBJ1-2,few,CASSPSLTGAKTGYTF,TGTGCCAGCAGCCCCTCGCTGACAGGGGCTAAGACTGGCTACACCTTC
TRBD1,TRBV7-2,TRBJ1-2,.,CASSPPPGGNYGYTF,TGTGCCAGCAGCCCACCGCCAGGGGGAAACTATGGCTACACCTTC
TRBD1,TRBV10-3,TRBJ1-2,.,CAISERTGGYGYTF,TGTGCCATCAGTGAGAGGACAGGGGGCTATGGCTACACCTTC
TRBD2,TRBV7-6,TRBJ2-3,.,CASSPGTSGVTDTQYF,TGTGCCAGCAGCCCAGGGACTAGCGGGGTAACAGATACGCAGTATTTT
TRBD1,TRBV19,TRBJ1-4,.,CASTSDRFNEKLFF,TGTGCCAGTACGTCGGACAGGTTTAATGAAAAACTGTTTTTT
.,TRBV12-5,TRBJ2-1,.,CASGAGNGREQFF,TGTGCTAGTGGTGCCGGGAACGGACGTGAGCAGTTCTTC
TRBD1,TRBV7-2,TRBJ2-2,.,CASNRGTGGTGELFF,TGTGCCAGCAACCGCGGGACAGGGGGCACCGGGGAGCTGTTTTTT
.,TRBV19,TRBJ1-4,.,CASSMQGGTNEKLFF,TGTGCCAGTAGTATGCAGGGAGGAACTAATGAAAAACTGTTTTTT
TRBD1,TRBV2,TRBJ1-1,.,CASRDIDRARVAFF,TGTGCCAGCAGAGATATAGACAGGGCTCGGGTAGCTTTCTTT
TRBD2,TRBV5-6,TRBJ2-3,once,CASSAGTSGTQYF,TGTGCCAGCAGCGCCGGGACTAGCGGTACGCAGTATTTT
.,TRBV7-9,TRBJ1-2,.,CASSLGRPDSYGYTF,TGTGCCAGCAGCTTAGGACGGCCGGACTCCTATGGCTACACCTTC
TRBD1,TRBV4-2,TRBJ1-2,once,CASSQEGGTGGKNYGYTF,TGTGCCAGCAGCCAAGAGGGAGGAACAGGGGGCAAGAACTATGGCTACACCTTC
.,TRBV7-9,TRBJ2-2,.,CASSLQGRDRTGELFF,TGTGCCAGCAGCTTACAGGGGCGCGATCGCACCGGGGAGCTGTTTTTT
.,TRBV6-5,TRBJ1-1,.,CASSYDRSAGTEAFF,TGTGCCAGCAGTTACGACAGATCAGCCGGGACTGAAGCTTTCTTT
TRBD1,TRBV28,TRBJ1-6,.,CASRQGANSPLHF,TGTGCCAGCAGGCAGGGGGCGAATTCACCCCTCCACTTT
TRBD2,TRBV7-9,TRBJ2-3,.,CASSGEGSTDTQYF,TGTGCCAGCAGCGGGGAGGGAAGCACAGATACGCAGTATTTT
TRBD1,TRBV27,TRBJ1-2,.,CASKSTGGNYGYTF,TGTGCCAGCAAAAGCACAGGGGGGAACTATGGCTACACCTTC
.,TRBV12-3/TRBV12-4,TRBJ1-5,few,CASSLRSQPQHF,TGTGCCAGCAGTTTACGGAGTCAGCCCCAGCATTTT
.,TRBV4-1,TRBJ2-7,.,CASSQDAPGGRVQYF,TGCGCCAGCAGCCAAGATGCGCCCGGGGGGCGCGTGCAGTACTTC
TRBD1,TRBV6-5,TRBJ1-1,.,CASIPGQRNTEAFF,TGTGCCAGCATTCCGGGACAGCGGAACACTGAAGCTTTCTTT
TRBD1,TRBV6-4,TRBJ2-2,.,CASSDSQGADTGELFF,TGTGCCAGCAGTGACTCTCAGGGGGCCGACACCGGGGAGCTGTTTTTT
.,TRBV6-6,TRBJ1-2,.,CASRIADSSGHGYTF,TGTGCCAGCAGAATAGCAGACAGTAGTGGTCATGGCTACACCTTC
.,TRBV19,TRBJ1-1,.,CASSMRQLNTEAFF,TGTGCCAGTAGTATGAGACAGTTGAACACTGAAGCTTTCTTT
.,TRBV20-1,TRBJ1-2,.,CSASLTGIRGYTF,TGCAGTGCTAGTCTAACAGGGATCAGGGGCTACACCTTC
.,TRBV25-1,TRBJ1-1,.,CASSSKGSGTEAFF,TGTGCCAGCAGTAGTAAGGGATCGGGAACTGAAGCTTTCTTT
.,TRBV7-8,TRBJ1-4,.,CASSLSPGQPNEKLFF,TGTGCCAGCAGCCTAAGCCCCGGACAGCCTAATGAAAAACTGTTTTTT
.,TRBV27,TRBJ2-5,.,CASSSTAGGPRETQYF,TGTGCCAGCAGTTCAACCGCGGGCGGGCCACGAGAGACCCAGTACTTC
.,TRBV2,TRBJ1-2,.,CASSEASAPVYGYTF,TGTGCCAGCAGTGAAGCTAGCGCCCCAGTCTATGGCTACACCTTC
TRBD1,TRBV12-5,TRBJ1-2,.,CASGTQGATLTTYGYTF,TGTGCTAGTGGTACACAGGGGGCGACCCTAACAACTTATGGCTACACCTTC
TRBD1,TRBV5-8,TRBJ1-2,.,CASSRRQGEGYTF,TGTGCCAGCAGCCGACGACAGGGAGAGGGCTACACCTTC
TRBD1,TRBV4-3,TRBJ1-2,.,CASSQGSRHRGHDGYTF,TGCGCCAGCAGCCAAGGAAGTAGACACAGGGGGCACGATGGCTACACCTTC
TRBD1,TRBV11-3,TRBJ1-3,.,CASSSDRDSGNTIYF,TGTGCCAGCAGCTCCGACAGGGACTCTGGAAACACCATATATTTT
TRBD1,TRBV3-1/TRBV3-2,TRBJ2-1,.,CASSPISRGRVDEQFF,TGTGCCAGCAGCCCGATAAGCAGGGGGCGTGTCGATGAGCAGTTCTTC